This TCR beta chain was profiled in a study of T cell responses to AZD1222 COVID-19 vaccine. In germline, CDR1 is SGHTA, CDR2 FQGNSA. V dropped 3 bases and J dropped 4; count of bases not matched to a gene: 2. The CDR3 length is 14 residues. Points on this clone: What it binds is not known.

Sequenced by immunoSEQ multiplex PCR; TCRdb stores in-frame clones only, minus some. This table holds 90,000 to 140,000 clones, roughly 91% found once. Study outcomes and limitations: Sampling captured repertoires only after the peak T cell response.

The clonotype was recovered from an adult in good health. The chain employs TRBV7-2 and TRBJ2-2; 7 positions agree with TRBD1. The sample in question was peripheral blood, obtained on day 0 of AZD1222 vaccination. The CDR3 nucleotides read TGTGCCAGCAGCTTTACAGGGGCCACCGGGGAGCTGTTTTTT. Amino acid sequence: CASSFTGATGELFF.